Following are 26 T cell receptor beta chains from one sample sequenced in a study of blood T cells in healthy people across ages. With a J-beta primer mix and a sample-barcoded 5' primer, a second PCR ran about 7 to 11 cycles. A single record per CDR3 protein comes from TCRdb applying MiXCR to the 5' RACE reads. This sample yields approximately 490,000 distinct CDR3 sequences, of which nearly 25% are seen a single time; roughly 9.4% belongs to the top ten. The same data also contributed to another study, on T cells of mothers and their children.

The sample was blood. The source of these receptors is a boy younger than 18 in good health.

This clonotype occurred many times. The CDR3 DNA reads TGCGCCAGCAGCTTGGACACTGAAGCTTTCTTT. It translates to CASSLDTEAFF. The rearrangement joins TRBV5-1 to TRBJ1-1; D is unresolved. The CDR3 is 11 residues long. Germline values: CDR1 SGHRS, CDR2 YFSETQ. V gave up 0 bases and J gave up 3 bases, with 0 bases separating them. The full variable domain, in which reference TRBV5-1 and TRBJ1-1 provide the parts outside the CDR3, is KAGVTQTPRYLIKTRGQQVTLSCSPISGHRSVSWYQQTPGQGLQFLFEYFSETQRNKGNFPGRFSGRQFSNSRSEMNVSTLELGDSALYLCASSLDTEAFFGQGTRLTVV.

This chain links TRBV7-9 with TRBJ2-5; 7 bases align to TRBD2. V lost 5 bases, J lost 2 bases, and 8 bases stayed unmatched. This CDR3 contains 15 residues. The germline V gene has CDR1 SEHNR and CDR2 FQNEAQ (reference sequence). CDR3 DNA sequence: TGTGCCAGCAGCCTCGGGGGGTCACCGCAAGAGACCCAGTACTTC. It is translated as CASSLGGSPQETQYF.

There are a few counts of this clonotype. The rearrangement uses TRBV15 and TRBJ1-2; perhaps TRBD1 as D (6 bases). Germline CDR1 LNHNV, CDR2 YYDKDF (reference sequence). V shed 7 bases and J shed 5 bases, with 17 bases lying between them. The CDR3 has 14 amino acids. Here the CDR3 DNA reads TGTGCCACCAAACAAGGCAGGGGAGGGTATGGCTACACCTTC. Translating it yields CATKQGRGGYGYTF.

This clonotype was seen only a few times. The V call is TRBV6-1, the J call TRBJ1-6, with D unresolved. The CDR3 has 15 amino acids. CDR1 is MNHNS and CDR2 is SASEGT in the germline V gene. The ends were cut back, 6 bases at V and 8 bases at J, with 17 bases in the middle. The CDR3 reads CASSVDGFRYSPLHF. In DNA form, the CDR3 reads TGTGCCAGCAGCGTGGACGGGTTTCGTTATTCACCCCTCCACTTT.

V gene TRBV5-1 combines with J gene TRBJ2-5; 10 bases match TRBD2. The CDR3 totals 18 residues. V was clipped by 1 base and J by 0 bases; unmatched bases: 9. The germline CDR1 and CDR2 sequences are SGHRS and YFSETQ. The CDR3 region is CASSLSRTLAGDQETQYF. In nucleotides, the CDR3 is TGCGCCAGCAGCTTGAGCCGTACTCTAGCGGGAGACCAAGAGACCCAGTACTTC.

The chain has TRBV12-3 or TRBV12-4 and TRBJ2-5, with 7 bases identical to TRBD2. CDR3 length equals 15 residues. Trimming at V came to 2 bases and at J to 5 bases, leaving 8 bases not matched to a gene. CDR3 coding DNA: TGTGCCAGCAGTTTATACGCAGGGCGGGAGGAGACCCAGTACTTC. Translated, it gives CASSLYAGREETQYF.

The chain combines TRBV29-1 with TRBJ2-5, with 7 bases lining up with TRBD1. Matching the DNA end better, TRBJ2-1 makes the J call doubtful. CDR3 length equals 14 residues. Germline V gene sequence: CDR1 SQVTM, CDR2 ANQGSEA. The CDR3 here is CSAILTRGPNEQFF. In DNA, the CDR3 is TGCAGCGCTATACTAACTAGGGGGCCCAATGAGCAGTTCTTC.

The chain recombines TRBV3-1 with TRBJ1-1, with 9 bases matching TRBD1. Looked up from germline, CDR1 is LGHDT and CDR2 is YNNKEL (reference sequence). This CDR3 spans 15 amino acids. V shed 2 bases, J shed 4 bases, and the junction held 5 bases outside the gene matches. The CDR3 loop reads CASSQNDRGSTEAFF. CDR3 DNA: TGTGCCAGCAGCCAAAATGACAGGGGGAGCACTGAAGCTTTCTTT.

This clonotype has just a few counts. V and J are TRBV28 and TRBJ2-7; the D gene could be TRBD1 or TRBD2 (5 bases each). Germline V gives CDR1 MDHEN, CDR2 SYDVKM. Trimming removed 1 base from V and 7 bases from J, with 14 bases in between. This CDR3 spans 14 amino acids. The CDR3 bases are TGTGCCAGCAGTTTATCGGGACCGAGGGGTGAGCAGTACTTC. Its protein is CASSLSGPRGEQYF.

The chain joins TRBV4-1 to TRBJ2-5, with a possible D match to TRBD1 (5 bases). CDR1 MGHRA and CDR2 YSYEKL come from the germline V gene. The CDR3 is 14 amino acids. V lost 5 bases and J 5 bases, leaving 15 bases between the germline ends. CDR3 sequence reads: CASSEPGLGETQYF. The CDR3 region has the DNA TGCGCCAGCAGCGAGCCAGGGCTTGGGGAGACCCAGTACTTC.

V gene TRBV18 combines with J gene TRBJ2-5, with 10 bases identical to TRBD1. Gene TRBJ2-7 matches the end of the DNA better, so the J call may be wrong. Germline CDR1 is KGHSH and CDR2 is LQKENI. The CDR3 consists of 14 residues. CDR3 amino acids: CASSPRQGAAEQYF. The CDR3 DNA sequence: TGTGCCAGCTCACCCAGACAGGGGGCGGCCGAGCAGTACTTC.

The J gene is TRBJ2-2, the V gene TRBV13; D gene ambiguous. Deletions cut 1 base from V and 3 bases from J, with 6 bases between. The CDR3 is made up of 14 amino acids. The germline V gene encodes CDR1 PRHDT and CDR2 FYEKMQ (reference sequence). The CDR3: CASSLASHTGELFF. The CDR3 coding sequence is TGTGCCAGCAGCTTAGCTAGTCACACCGGGGAGCTGTTTTTT. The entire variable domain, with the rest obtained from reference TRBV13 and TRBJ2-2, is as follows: AAGVIQSPRHLIKEKRETATLKCYPIPRHDTVYWYQQGPGQDPQFLISFYEKMQSDKGSIPDRFSAQQFSDYHSELNMSSLELGDSALYFCASSLASHTGELFFGEGSRLTVL.

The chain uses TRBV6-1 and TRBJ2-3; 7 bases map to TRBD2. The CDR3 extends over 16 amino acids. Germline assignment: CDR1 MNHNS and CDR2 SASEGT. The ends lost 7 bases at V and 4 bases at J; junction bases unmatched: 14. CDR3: CASNPAGREWSDTQYF. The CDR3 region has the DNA TGTGCCAGCAATCCCGCTGGGAGGGAGTGGTCAGATACGCAGTATTTT.

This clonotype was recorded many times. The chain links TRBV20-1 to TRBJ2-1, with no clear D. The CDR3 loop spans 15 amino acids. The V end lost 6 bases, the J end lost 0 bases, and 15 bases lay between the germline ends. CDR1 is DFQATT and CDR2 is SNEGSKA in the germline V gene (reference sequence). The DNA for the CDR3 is TGCAGTGCATCAGATGGGTACCCCTCCTACAATGAGCAGTTCTTC. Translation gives CSASDGYPSYNEQFF.

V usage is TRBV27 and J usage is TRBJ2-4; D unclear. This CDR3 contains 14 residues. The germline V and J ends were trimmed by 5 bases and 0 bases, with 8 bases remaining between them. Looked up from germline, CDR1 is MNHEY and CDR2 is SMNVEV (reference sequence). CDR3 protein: CASSRRGAKNIQYF. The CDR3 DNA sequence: TGTGCCAGCAGTCGTCGTGGAGCCAAAAACATTCAGTACTTC.

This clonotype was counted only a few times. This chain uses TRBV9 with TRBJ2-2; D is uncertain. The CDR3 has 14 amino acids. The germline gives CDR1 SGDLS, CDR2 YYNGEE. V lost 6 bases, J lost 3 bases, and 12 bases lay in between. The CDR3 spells CASTTRAHTGELFF. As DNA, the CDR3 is TGTGCCAGCACCACCCGGGCTCACACCGGGGAGCTGTTTTTT.

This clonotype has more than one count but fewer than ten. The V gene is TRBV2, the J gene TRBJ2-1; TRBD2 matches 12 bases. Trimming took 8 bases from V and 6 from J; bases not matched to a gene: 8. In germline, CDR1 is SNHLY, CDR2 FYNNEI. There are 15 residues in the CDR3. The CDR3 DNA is TGTGCCAGCGGACGGACTAGCGGGATTGGCAATGAGCAGTTCTTC. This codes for CASGRTSGIGNEQFF.

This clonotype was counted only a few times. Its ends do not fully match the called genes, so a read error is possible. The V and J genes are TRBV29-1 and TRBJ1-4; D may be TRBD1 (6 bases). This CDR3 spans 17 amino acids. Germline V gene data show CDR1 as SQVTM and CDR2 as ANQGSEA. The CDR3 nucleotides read TGCAGCGTTGAAGCTCCTCGGGGGGGCCAGACTAAGGAAAAACTGTTTTTT. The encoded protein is CSVEAPRGGQTKEKLFF. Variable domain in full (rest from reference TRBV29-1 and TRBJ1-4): SAVISQKPSRDICQRGTSLTIQCQVDSQVTMMFWYRQQPGQSLTLIATANQGSEATYESGFVIDKFPISRPNLTFSTLTVSNMSPEDSSIYLCSVEAPRGGQTKEKLFFGSGTQLSVL.

Here the CDR3 reads CASSRGVRDEQFF. CDR3 nucleotides: TGTGCCAGCAGTCGGGGGGTGCGAGATGAGCAGTTCTTC. The chain employs TRBV12-3 or TRBV12-4 and TRBJ2-1, with 7 bases that match TRBD2. Trimming removed 5 bases from V and 8 bases from J; junction bases left unmatched: 6. This CDR3 has 13 residues.

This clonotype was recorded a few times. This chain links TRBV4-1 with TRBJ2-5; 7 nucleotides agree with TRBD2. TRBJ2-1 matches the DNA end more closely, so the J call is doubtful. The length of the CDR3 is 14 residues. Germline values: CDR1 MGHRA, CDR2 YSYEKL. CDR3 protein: CASSQGEGTNEQFF. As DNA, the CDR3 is TGCGCCAGCAGCCAGGGGGAGGGGACCAATGAGCAGTTCTTC.

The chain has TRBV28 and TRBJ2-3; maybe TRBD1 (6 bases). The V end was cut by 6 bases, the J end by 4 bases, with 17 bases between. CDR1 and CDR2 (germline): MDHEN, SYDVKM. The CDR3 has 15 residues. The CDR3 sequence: CASSPPNRVSDTQYF. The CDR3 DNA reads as TGTGCCAGCAGCCCCCCTAACAGGGTCTCAGATACGCAGTATTTT.

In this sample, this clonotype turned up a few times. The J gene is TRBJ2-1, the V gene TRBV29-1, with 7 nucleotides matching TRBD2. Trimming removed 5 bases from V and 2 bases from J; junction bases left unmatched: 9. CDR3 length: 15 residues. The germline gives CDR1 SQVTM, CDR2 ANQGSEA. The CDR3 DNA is TGCAGCGTTAAAGGAGCGGGGACCGCCTACAATGAGCAGTTCTTC. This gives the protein CSVKGAGTAYNEQFF.

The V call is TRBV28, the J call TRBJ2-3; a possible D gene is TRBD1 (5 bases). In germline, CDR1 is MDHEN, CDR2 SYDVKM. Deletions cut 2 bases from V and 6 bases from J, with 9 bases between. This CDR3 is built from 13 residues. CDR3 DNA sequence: TGTGCCAGCAGTTTAGCAGGGTCGGATACGCAGTATTTT. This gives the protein CASSLAGSDTQYF.

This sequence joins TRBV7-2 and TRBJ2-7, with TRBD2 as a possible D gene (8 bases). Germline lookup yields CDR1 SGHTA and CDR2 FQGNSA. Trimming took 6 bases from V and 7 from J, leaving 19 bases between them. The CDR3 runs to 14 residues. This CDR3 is CASSPGRGLGEQYF. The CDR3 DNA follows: TGTGCCAGCAGTCCCGGGAGGGGGCTAGGGGAGCAGTACTTC.

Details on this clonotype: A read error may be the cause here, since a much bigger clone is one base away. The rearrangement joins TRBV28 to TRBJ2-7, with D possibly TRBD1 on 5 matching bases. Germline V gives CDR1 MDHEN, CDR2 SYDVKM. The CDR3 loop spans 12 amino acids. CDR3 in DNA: TGTGCCAGCAGGACCCCAGGGTACGAGCCGTACTTC. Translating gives CASRTPGYEPYF. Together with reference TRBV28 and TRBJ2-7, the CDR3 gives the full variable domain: DVKVTQSSRYLVKRTGEKVFLECVQDMDHENMFWYRQDPGLGLRLIYFSYDVKMKEKGDIPEGYSVSREKKERFSLILESASTNQTSMYLCASRTPGYEPYFGPGTRLTVT.

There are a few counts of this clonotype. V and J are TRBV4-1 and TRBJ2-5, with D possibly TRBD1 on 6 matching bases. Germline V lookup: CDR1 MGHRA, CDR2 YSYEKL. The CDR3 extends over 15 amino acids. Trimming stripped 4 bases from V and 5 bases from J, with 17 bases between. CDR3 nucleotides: TGCGCCAGCAGCCCCGAGGGACACCCTGACGAGACCCAGTACTTC. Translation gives CASSPEGHPDETQYF.